Shown below are 23 T cell receptor beta chains from a single sample sequenced in a study of early T cells in non-severe SARS-CoV-2 infection (dated by TCRdb to 2020 to 2023). To prepare the library, 5' RACE was applied. These reads were obtained on a NextSeq 500. The public reads were quality trimmed at Q25 with fastp and then assembled into clones with MiXCR by TCRdb, keeping productive beta chains. Entries are consolidated by CDR3 protein sequence, retaining the most common genes and DNA. This sample holds about 81,000 distinct CDR3 sequences; 11% to 15% were observed only once. The top ten hold about a tenth of the sample. The sequenced material came from whole blood. The receptors stem from an adult who was a healthcare worker with PCR-confirmed SARS-CoV-2 infection or an uninfected control (not recorded which).

About this clonotype itself: At one of its ends the junction is not consistent with the germline gene, which may arise from a read error. CDR3 amino acids: CVSSLFPGAIFYEQYF. CDR3 DNA sequence: TGCGTCAGCAGCTTGTTCCCGGGGGCTATCTTCTACGAGCAGTACTTC. The rearrangement links TRBV5-1 to TRBJ2-7; D possibly uses TRBD1 or TRBD2 (6 bases each). Germline CDR1 reads SGHRS; CDR2 reads YFSETQ. There are 16 residues in the CDR3.

This clonotype was seen more than once but under ten times. This sequence joins TRBV18 and TRBJ2-1, with no clear D. The CDR3 sequence is 13 residues long. Germline CDR1 KGHSH, CDR2 LQKENI. Trimming took off 4 bases at V and 3 bases at J, with 7 bases between the two ends. CDR3 loop: CASSQEFYNEQFF. CDR3 coding DNA: TGTGCCAGCTCACAAGAGTTCTACAATGAGCAGTTCTTC. The full variable domain, rest sourced from reference TRBV18 and TRBJ2-1, is NAGVMQNPRHLVRRRGQEARLRCSPMKGHSHVYWYRQLPEEGLKFMVYLQKENIIDESGMPKERFSAEFPKEGPSILRIQQVVRGDSAAYFCASSQEFYNEQFFGPGTRLTVL.

This clonotype showed up many times. The gene calls are TRBV6-6 and TRBJ1-4; D is unclear. Germline CDR1 and CDR2: MNHNY and SVGAGI (reference sequence). The germline V and J ends were trimmed by 2 bases and 4 bases, with 8 bases remaining between them. The CDR3 contains 14 residues. The CDR3 DNA reads TGTGCCAGCAGTTACGGGCAAAGTAATGAAAAACTGTTTTTT. It translates to CASSYGQSNEKLFF.

This clonotype was seen at least ten times. The chain combines TRBV2 with TRBJ2-1; D not resolved. The V gene lost 1 base and the J gene lost 12 bases, with 16 bases spanning the gap. This CDR3 spans 14 amino acids. CDR1 and CDR2 (germline): SNHLY, FYNNEI. DNA of the CDR3: TGTGCCAGCAGTGAAGGGAGCACCAACTTTGGGCAGTTCTTC. Protein: CASSEGSTNFGQFF.

This clonotype has at least ten counts. V and J are TRBV29-1 and TRBJ1-4; D gene unclear. This CDR3 region has 11 residues. Germline loops: CDR1 SQVTM, CDR2 ANQGSEA. V lost 4 bases, J lost 12 bases, and 12 bases lay in between. The CDR3 DNA reads TGCAGCGTTGGGGAAACCGAGGAACTGTTTTTT. As protein: CSVGETEELFF.

This clonotype was seen repeatedly, ten times or more. This sequence joins TRBV29-1 and TRBJ1-4; the D gene is possibly TRBD1 (5 bases). Germline assignment: CDR1 SQVTM and CDR2 ANQGSEA. Trimming removed 7 bases from V and 0 bases from J, with 9 bases in between. CDR3 size: 13 residues. CDR3 in DNA: TGCAGCGCCCAGGGAGCAACTAATGAAAAACTGTTTTTT. It codes for CSAQGATNEKLFF.

In its sample, this clonotype was seen many times. The chain uses TRBV14 and TRBJ1-2; tentative D call: TRBD1 (5 bases). The CDR3 runs to 14 residues. Trimming left V 4 bases short and J 8 bases short, with 17 bases between. Germline CDR1 reads SGHDN; CDR2 reads FVKESK. DNA for the CDR3: TGTGCCAGCAGCCTGACCGGGACTAGGACCGGCTACACCTTC. Protein product: CASSLTGTRTGYTF.

The rearrangement uses TRBV14 and TRBJ2-7; 7 nucleotides line up with TRBD2. Losses at the gene ends were 2 bases for V and 4 bases for J; bases not matched to a gene: 5. Germline CDR1 and CDR2: SGHDN and FVKESK. CDR3 length: 14 amino acids. CDR3 region: CASSQWRGMYEQYF. CDR3 sequence (DNA): TGTGCCAGCAGCCAATGGCGGGGGATGTACGAGCAGTACTTC.

J is TRBJ1-2 and V is TRBV5-6; the D is unclear. Trimming removed 0 bases at V and 4 bases at J, with 4 bases between. The CDR3 spans 12 residues. CDR1 is SGHDT and CDR2 is YYEEEE in the germline V gene. CDR3 residues: CASSLDVYGYTF. DNA of the CDR3: TGTGCCAGCAGCTTGGATGTCTATGGCTACACCTTC.

This chain connects TRBV7-8 to TRBJ2-1; 8 bases align to TRBD1. Trimming removed 1 base from V and 8 bases from J; junction bases left unmatched: 19. The CDR3 sequence is 19 residues long. Per germline, CDR1 SGHVS and CDR2 FQNEAQ. CDR3 residues: CASSLGRSSSGGMVYEQFF. The DNA for the CDR3 is TGTGCCAGCAGCTTAGGGCGGAGTTCATCAGGGGGCATGGTGTATGAGCAGTTCTTC.

The chain recombines TRBV20-1 with TRBJ1-6, with 7 bases identical to TRBD1. Germline-derived CDR1 and CDR2 are DFQATT and SNEGSKA (reference sequence). The CDR3 is 14 residues long. The V gene end was trimmed by 3 bases and the J gene end by 6 bases; junction bases not matched to a gene: 5. In DNA, the CDR3 is TGCAGTGCTAGCCTGGGACAGCCTAATTCACCCCTCCACTTT. Protein: CSASLGQPNSPLHF.

This clonotype was picked up many times. The rearrangement joins TRBV18 to TRBJ1-1; tentative D call: TRBD1 (6 bases). From germline, CDR1 is KGHSH and CDR2 LQKENI. This CDR3 is 15 amino acids long. V was shortened by 6 bases and J by 4 bases, with 18 bases between the two germline ends. The CDR3 DNA sequence: TGTGCCAGCTCGCGGGGCGGGGGCGAGGTCACTGAAGCTTTCTTT. Encoded protein: CASSRGGGEVTEAFF.

Written as DNA, the CDR3 is TGCAGTGCTAGACGACAAGACAATGAGCAGTTCTTC. This translates into CSARRQDNEQFF. The chain has TRBV20-1 and TRBJ2-1; D is unclear. There are 12 residues in the CDR3. Trimming shortened V by 2 bases and J by 5 bases, and 7 bases separated the two germline ends. The V gene's germline CDR1 is DFQATT and CDR2 SNEGSKA (reference sequence).

This rearrangement joins TRBV9 to TRBJ2-5, with 10 bases aligning to TRBD2. With V trimmed by 4 bases and J by 3 bases, 3 bases remained unmatched. The CDR3 covers 14 residues. Germline CDR1 and CDR2: SGDLS and YYNGEE. The CDR3 is CASSIGTSEETQYF. The CDR3 nucleotides are TGTGCCAGCAGCATCGGGACTAGCGAAGAGACCCAGTACTTC.

The chain has TRBV10-3 and TRBJ2-1, with a tentative D call TRBD2 (5 bases). CDR3 length: 16 residues. Germline values: CDR1 ENHRY, CDR2 SYGVKD. Between the trimmed V and J ends, which lost 4 bases and 0 bases, there was a span of 13 bases. This CDR3 reads CAISVRGTSSYNEQFF. CDR3 nucleotides: TGTGCCATCAGTGTACGGGGTACGAGCTCCTACAATGAGCAGTTCTTC.

In this sample, this clonotype turned up a few times. The genes are TRBV6-2 or TRBV6-3 and TRBJ2-7; D unresolved. There are 11 residues in the CDR3. Germline CDR1 MNHEY, CDR2 SVGEGT. V lost 5 bases and J 4 bases, leaving 6 bases between the germline ends. Written as DNA, the CDR3 is TGTGCCAGCAGTCGAGAATACGAGCAGTACTTC. This codes for CASSREYEQYF.

This clonotype was counted a few times. The gene calls are TRBV30 and TRBJ1-1; no clear D gene. V shed 0 bases and J shed 1 base, with 9 bases lying between them. There are 14 residues in the CDR3. The germline V gene encodes CDR1 GTSNPN and CDR2 SVGIG (reference sequence). The CDR3: CAWSVSSGNTEAFF. Written as DNA, the CDR3 is TGTGCCTGGAGTGTATCGAGCGGGAACACTGAAGCTTTCTTT. The entire variable domain, with the rest obtained from reference TRBV30 and TRBJ1-1, is as follows: SQTIHQWPATLVQPVGSPLSLECTVEGTSNPNLYWYRQAAGRGLQLLFYSVGIGQISSEVPQNLSASRPQDRQFILSSKKLLLSDSGFYLCAWSVSSGNTEAFFGQGTRLTVV.

The chain couples TRBV6-2 or TRBV6-3 to TRBJ1-1; a weak D match, TRBD1 (5 bases). This CDR3 has 12 amino acids. V gave up 6 bases and J gave up 5 bases, with 10 bases separating them. Germline CDR1 MNHEY, CDR2 SVGEGT. CDR3 sequence (DNA): TGTGCCAGCAGAATTGGGGGAACTGAAGCTTTCTTT. It is translated as CASRIGGTEAFF.

This clonotype was counted a few times. J is TRBJ2-3 and V is TRBV28; D is unclear. This CDR3 comprises 13 residues. V dropped 5 bases and J dropped 4 bases, with 10 bases sitting between them. CDR1 and CDR2 from the germline V gene are MDHEN and SYDVKM. The CDR3 is CASSPPVSDTQYF. Written as DNA, the CDR3 is TGTGCCAGCAGTCCCCCAGTCTCAGATACGCAGTATTTT. Full variable domain (outside the CDR3, taken from reference TRBV28 and TRBJ2-3): DVKVTQSSRYLVKRTGEKVFLECVQDMDHENMFWYRQDPGLGLRLIYFSYDVKMKEKGDIPEGYSVSREKKERFSLILESASTNQTSMYLCASSPPVSDTQYFGPGTRLTVL.

The chain uses TRBV27 and TRBJ2-4; no reliable D call. The CDR3 runs to 16 residues. Trimming stripped 1 base from V and 0 bases from J, with 10 bases between. From germline, CDR1 is MNHEY and CDR2 SMNVEV (reference sequence). CDR3 amino acids: CASSLFAPLAKNIQYF. CDR3 bases: TGTGCCAGCAGTTTATTCGCCCCCCTAGCCAAAAACATTCAGTACTTC.

V is TRBV5-5 and J is TRBJ2-6; D gene unclear. V lost 6 bases and J 2 bases, leaving 6 bases between the germline ends. Germline V gene data show CDR1 as SGHKS and CDR2 as YYEKEE (reference sequence). The CDR3 runs 13 residues. CDR3 region: CASTPAGANVLTF. The CDR3 DNA follows: TGTGCCAGCACCCCCGCTGGGGCCAACGTCCTGACTTTC.

This clonotype was counted between two and nine times. The V call is TRBV18, the J call TRBJ2-7; D may be TRBD1 (5 bases). Between the trimmed V and J ends, which lost 0 bases and 4 bases, there was a span of 13 bases. CDR1 and CDR2 from the germline V gene are KGHSH and LQKENI. The CDR3 spans 15 residues. The CDR3 spells CASSPPARAVYEQYF. In DNA form, the CDR3 reads TGTGCCAGCTCACCACCGGCCAGGGCAGTTTACGAGCAGTACTTC.

A few counts support this clonotype. V gene TRBV11-1 combines with J gene TRBJ2-7; D perhaps matches TRBD1 (6 bases). Trimming took off 4 bases at V and 5 bases at J, with 18 bases between the two ends. This CDR3 contains 15 residues. Germline loops: CDR1 SGHAT, CDR2 FQDESV (reference sequence). The CDR3 bases are TGTGCCAGCAGCTGGTTACAGGGTCCCGGGAACGAGCAGTACTTC. This codes for CASSWLQGPGNEQYF.